This T cell receptor (beta chain) derives from a study of beta chain features in type 1 diabetes. In the case of this clone: The antigen is undetermined.

General observations from the study: Shorter TCRB CDR3s, moderately but significantly so, were found in Type 1 diabetes patients in all four CD4+ subsets. Although PCR might favor shorter templates, it would do so equally in patients and controls.

V lost 5 bases and J 4 bases, leaving 13 bases between the germline ends. In germline, CDR1 is GTSNPN, CDR2 SVGIG (reference sequence). The CDR3 totals 13 residues. The study reverse transcribed the entire isolated RNA, so it sequenced expressed TCRB transcripts. Some clones are missing from TCRdb's copy, which holds only in-frame ones; the method was immunoSEQ multiplex PCR. The table lists 100,000 to 150,000 clones, 15% to 20% of them singletons. The receptor's source is a young man with type 1 diabetes. Sequencing used central memory CD4+ T cells from blood. V is TRBV30 and J is TRBJ2-3; D is unresolved. The CDR3 loop is CAWAVRRADTQYF. The CDR3 DNA reads TGTGCCTGGGCGGTGCGCCGAGCAGATACGCAGTATTTT.